This T cell receptor beta chain emerged from a study of blood T cells in healthy people across ages. Regarding the study as a whole: Naive T cell percentage showed a strong correlation with TCR beta diversity.

The CDR3 length is 16 residues. Germline V gives CDR1 MNHNS, CDR2 SASEGT. With 5 bases clipped from V and 1 base from J, the junction kept 5 bases outside the gene matches. A sample-barcoded 5' primer and a J-beta primer mix were used in a second PCR of roughly 7 to 11 cycles. Each of the cDNA molecules was tagged by a template-switch adaptor with 12 random nucleotides. Using its own MiXCR run on the 5' RACE reads, TCRdb lists one record per CDR3 protein. The sample holds about 900,000 distinct CDR3 sequences, around 62% seen once. As to this clonotype: The antigen is unknown.

The origin of this receptor is a man aged 30 to 39 in good health. V gene TRBV6-1 combines with J gene TRBJ2-2; TRBD1 matches at 9 bases. The sample consisted of blood. The CDR3 DNA sequence: TGTGCCAGCAGTCCCTGGGACAGGGAGAACACCGGGGAGCTGTTTTTT. Its translation is CASSPWDRENTGELFF.